This TCR beta chain was sequenced in a study of response to subunit inactivated influenza vaccine. Germline CDR1 KGHDR, CDR2 SFDVKD. There are 15 residues in the CDR3. The junction had 6 bases not matched to a gene; V was cut back by 0 bases and J by 8 bases. Findings of the study overall: The authors proposed limited new T cell recruitment per seasonal influenza vaccination.

One entry per CDR3 protein, called by TCRdb with MiXCR from the RT-PCR reads. This table has about 480,000 distinct CDR3 sequences, approximately 13% appearing once. In its sample, this clonotype was seen a few times. The antigen is not known. The chain carries TRBV24-1 and TRBJ2-1, with 7 bases identical to TRBD2. The sequenced sample was PBMCs from blood, obtained about 40 days after vaccination. The receptor was isolated from a man aged 45-65 years who received an inactivated influenza vaccine. CDR3 sequence (DNA): TGTGCCACCAGTGATTTGGGGGGGGTAGCAGATGAGCAGTTCTTC. It translates to CATSDLGGVADEQFF.